These 8 T cell receptor beta chains originate from one sample sequenced in a study of T cell responses to AZD1222 COVID-19 vaccine. The assay was immunoSEQ multiplex PCR, and TCRdb's table has in-frame clones only and misses some. Among about 150,000 clones listed, 86% were seen once. The starting material was peripheral blood, obtained on day 0 of MenACWY control vaccination. These receptors all stem from an adult in good health.

This chain connects TRBV5-4 to TRBJ2-2, with 10 bases aligning to TRBD2. The CDR3 runs to 17 residues. V lost 4 bases and J lost 3; bases outside the gene matches: 9. Germline assignment: CDR1 SGHNT and CDR2 YYREEE (reference sequence). The CDR3 coding sequence is TGTGCCAGCAGCCTGGGGGGACTAGCGTATGACACCGGGGAGCTGTTTTTT. It translates to CASSLGGLAYDTGELFF.

The chain employs TRBV4-1 and TRBJ1-4; 7 nucleotides align to TRBD1. The CDR3 is made up of 15 amino acids. Germline CDR1 and CDR2: MGHRA and YSYEKL. V gave up 1 base and J gave up 8 bases; unmatched junction bases: 7. This CDR3 reads CASSQVATGWEKLFF. The DNA for the CDR3 is TGCGCCAGCAGCCAAGTGGCGACAGGGTGGGAAAAACTGTTTTTT.

The rearrangement links TRBV9 to TRBJ2-1; 12 bases agree with TRBD2. From germline, CDR1 is SGDLS and CDR2 YYNGEE. This CDR3 comprises 18 residues. The V gene end was trimmed by 0 bases and the J gene end by 6 bases; junction bases not matched to a gene: 10. DNA for the CDR3: TGTGCCAGCAGCGTAGCCCTCAGCCGGACTAGCGGGGTCAATGAGCAGTTCTTC. Protein product: CASSVALSRTSGVNEQFF.

The V and J genes are TRBV28 and TRBJ1-3; D possibly corresponds to TRBD1 (5 bases). CDR1 MDHEN and CDR2 SYDVKM come from the germline V gene. The CDR3 is made up of 15 amino acids. V shed 4 bases and J shed 1 base, with 11 bases lying between them. The CDR3 sequence: CASSSPGTSGNTIYF. CDR3 coding DNA: TGTGCCAGCAGTTCCCCAGGGACTTCTGGAAACACCATATATTTT.

The V call is TRBV2, the J call TRBJ2-3; 15 positions agree with TRBD2. V was pared by 6 bases and J by 5 bases, with 15 bases of the junction left unmatched. The CDR3 is made up of 19 amino acids. Looked up from germline, CDR1 is SNHLY and CDR2 is FYNNEI. The CDR3 sequence: CASRKRAQRTSGREDTQYF. The CDR3 coding sequence is TGTGCCAGCAGGAAACGTGCCCAGAGGACTAGCGGGAGGGAAGATACGCAGTATTTT.

V and J are TRBV5-5 and TRBJ2-5, with D perhaps matching TRBD2 (6 bases). Trimming left V 3 bases short and J 5 bases short, with 11 bases between. This CDR3 contains 13 residues. CDR1 and CDR2 from the germline V gene are SGHKS and YYEKEE (reference sequence). The CDR3 reads CASSSRLDETQYF. The CDR3 coding sequence is TGTGCCAGCAGCTCTCGACTAGACGAGACCCAGTACTTC.

V gene TRBV29-1 combines with J gene TRBJ2-4; maybe TRBD2 (6 bases). This CDR3 is 16 amino acids long. Germline V gene lookup returns CDR1 SQVTM and CDR2 ANQGSEA. V was pared by 6 bases and J by 0 bases, with 18 bases between. The CDR3 region is CSVAGLLPLAKNIQYF. CDR3 in DNA: TGCAGCGTGGCGGGACTCCTACCTCTAGCCAAAAACATTCAGTACTTC.

The V call is TRBV21-1, the J call TRBJ1-5. TRBV21-1 is labeled a pseudogene. This CDR3 region has 14 residues. The CDR3 region is CASSKGGVGQPQHF. The CDR3 DNA reads TGTGCCAGCAGCAAAGGGGGGGTAGGTCAGCCCCAGCATTTT.